Sequencing of this T cell receptor (beta chain) was carried out in a study of shared clonotypes between healthy human individuals. Only in-frame clones appear in the TCRdb table, and some are missing; sequencing was by immunoSEQ multiplex PCR. The sample carries hundreds of thousands of clones, about 96% recorded once. Per the germline V gene, CDR1 is DFQATT and CDR2 is SNEGSKA (reference sequence). This CDR3 is 11 amino acids long. V lost 4 bases, J lost 3 bases, and 6 bases lay in between. Positively selected for CCR7, the CD45RO-negative cells used as naive CD8 cells excluded terminally differentiated effector memory CD45RA+ cells.

The chain uses TRBV20-1 and TRBJ1-2; D is ambiguous. Sequencing was performed on naive CD8+ T cells sorted from blood. This clonotype originated in a woman between 25 and 40 years old in good health. CDR3 coding DNA: TGCAGTGCTACTACGGACTATGGCTACACCTTC. Its translation: CSATTDYGYTF.